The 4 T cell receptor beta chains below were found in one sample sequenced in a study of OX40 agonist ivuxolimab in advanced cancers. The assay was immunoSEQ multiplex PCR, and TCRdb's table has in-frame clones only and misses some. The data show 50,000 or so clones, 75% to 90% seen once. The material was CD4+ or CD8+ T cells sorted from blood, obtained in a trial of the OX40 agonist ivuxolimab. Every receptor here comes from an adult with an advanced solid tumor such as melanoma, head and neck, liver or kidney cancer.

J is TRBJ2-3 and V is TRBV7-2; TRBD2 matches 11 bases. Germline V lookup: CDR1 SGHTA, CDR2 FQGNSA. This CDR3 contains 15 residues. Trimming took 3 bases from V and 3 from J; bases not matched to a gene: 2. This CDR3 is CASSFTSGSTDTQYF. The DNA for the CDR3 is TGTGCCAGCAGCTTCACTAGCGGGAGTACAGATACGCAGTATTTT.

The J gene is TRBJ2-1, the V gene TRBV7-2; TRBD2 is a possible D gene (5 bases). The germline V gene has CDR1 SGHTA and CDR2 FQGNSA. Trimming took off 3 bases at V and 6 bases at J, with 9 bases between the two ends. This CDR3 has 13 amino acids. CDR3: CASSLARANEQFF. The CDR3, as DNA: TGTGCCAGCAGCTTGGCGCGGGCCAATGAGCAGTTCTTC.

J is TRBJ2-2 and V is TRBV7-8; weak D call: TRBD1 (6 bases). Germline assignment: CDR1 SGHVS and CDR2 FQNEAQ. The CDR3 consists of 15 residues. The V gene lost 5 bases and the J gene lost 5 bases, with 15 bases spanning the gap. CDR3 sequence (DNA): TGTGCCAGCAGCCCCAACAGGGTAGAAACCGGGGAGCTGTTTTTT. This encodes CASSPNRVETGELFF.

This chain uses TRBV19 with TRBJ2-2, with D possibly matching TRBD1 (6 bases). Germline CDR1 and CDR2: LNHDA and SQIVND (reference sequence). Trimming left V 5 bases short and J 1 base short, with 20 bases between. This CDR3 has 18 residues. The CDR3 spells CASSLYGKGTLNTGELFF. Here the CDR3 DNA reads TGTGCCAGTAGTCTATACGGCAAGGGGACACTGAACACCGGGGAGCTGTTTTTT.